The rows below give T cell receptor beta chains drawn from one sample of a study of a mutant IDH1 vaccine in newly diagnosed glioma. Their specific antigens are unknown. Generated by immunoSEQ multiplex PCR, the TCRdb table keeps only in-frame clones and is missing some. The sample lists some 60,000 clones, 70% to 85% occurring once. The sequencing used PBMCs, collected from a glioma patient whose treatment included an IDH1 peptide vaccine. The receptors were sampled from a man aged 25 to 40 with glioma. Each CDR3 is given with its conserved first and last residue. A D gene is named only where the DNA matches it firmly. Size values are once, few and many counts, or a class for expanded clones, and some rows have none.

CDR3 protein | CDR3 DNA | J gene | clone size | V gene | CDR3 length | D gene
CASSPGTGGPYEQYF | TGTGCCAGCAGTCCTGGGACAGGCGGGCCCTACGAGCAGTACTTC | TRBJ2-7 | . | TRBV28 | 15 | TRBD1
CASNSGERYNEQFF | TGTGCCAGCAACTCGGGAGAGCGATACAATGAGCAGTTCTTC | TRBJ2-1 | . | TRBV2 | 14 | .
CASSTYGTVNTEAFF | TGTGCCAGCAGCACTTATGGGACGGTGAACACTGAAGCTTTCTTT | TRBJ1-1 | few | TRBV9 | 15 | .
CASGFTGGRDQPQHF | TGTGCCAGCGGATTTACAGGGGGCAGGGATCAGCCCCAGCATTTT | TRBJ1-5 | once | TRBV27 | 15 | TRBD1
CASRAGLGSGDTIYF | TGTGCCAGCAGGGCAGGGTTAGGCTCTGGAGACACCATATATTTT | TRBJ1-3 | once | TRBV28 | 15 | .
CASSGIGITNEKLFF | TGTGCCAGCAGTGGTATCGGGATTACTAATGAAAAACTGTTTTTT | TRBJ1-4 | . | TRBV2 | 15 | .
CASRPGTAGNTIYF | TGTGCCAGCAGACCCGGGACGGCGGGAAACACCATATATTTT | TRBJ1-3 | once | TRBV7-9 | 14 | .
CASRPAGKRNEKLFF | TGTGCCAGCAGACCAGCAGGGAAAAGAAATGAAAAACTGTTTTTT | TRBJ1-4 | . | TRBV6-1 | 15 | .
CASSRSPLEVGYGYTF | TGTGCCAGCAGCCGATCACCCTTGGAGGTAGGCTATGGCTACACCTTC | TRBJ1-2 | . | TRBV27 | 16 | .
CASSSHNPSSYEQYF | TGCGCCAGCAGCTCACATAACCCCAGCTCCTACGAGCAGTACTTC | TRBJ2-7 | . | TRBV5-1 | 15 | .
CASSTQVDTPLGNQPQHF | TGTGCCAGTAGTACCCAAGTGGACACCCCCCTGGGAAATCAGCCCCAGCATTTT | TRBJ1-5 | . | TRBV19 | 18 | .
CASSFGLQGENQPQHF | TGTGCCAGCAGTTTTGGTCTACAGGGAGAGAATCAGCCCCAGCATTTT | TRBJ1-5 | . | TRBV28 | 16 | .
CASSVGGGREYYNEQFF | TGTGCCAGCAGCGTAGGGGGCGGGCGGGAGTACTACAATGAGCAGTTCTTC | TRBJ2-1 | . | TRBV9 | 17 | TRBD2
CASSRRQAGELFF | TGTGCCAGTAGTAGGAGACAAGCCGGGGAGCTGTTTTTT | TRBJ2-2 | . | TRBV19 | 13 | .